What follows describes a single TCR beta chain. Its antigen remains unidentified. Relative to the germline gene, one junction end is altered; a read error may explain this. MiXCR was run by TCRdb on the 5' RACE reads, yielding one entry per CDR3 protein. The sample carries roughly 190,000 distinct CDR3 sequences, 8% to 11% recorded once. CDR1 LNHNV and CDR2 YYDKDF come from the germline V gene (reference sequence). This CDR3 is 13 amino acids long. This specimen comes from a study of T-cell memory formation after mild COVID-19. General study points: Clones which contracted sat mainly in CM and EM if CD4+, and in EMRA if CD8+.

Sequencing used PBMCs or a T cell subset sorted from them (not recorded which). The sequence was obtained from a man between 18 and 29 years old who had mild COVID-19 (a few samples of this study predate the infection). Cell type and time point are not known. The V call is TRBV15, the J call TRBJ2-4; 10 nucleotides agree with TRBD1. The CDR3 reads CATSRVPSGTGDF. DNA of the CDR3: TGTGCCACCAGCAGAGTGCCAAGCGGGACAGGGGACTTC.